The sequence of this TCR beta chain was determined in a study of OX40 agonist ivuxolimab in advanced cancers. For the study at large: Patients were dosed with the agonistic anti-OX40 (CD134) antibody ivuxolimab. With a range of 23 to 79, age averaged about 59 years, and nearly 85% were male. Study conclusions and caveats: The authors also found low normalized T-cell clonal expansion in some nonresponders.

The table came from immunoSEQ multiplex PCR; TCRdb's copy has only in-frame clones and leaves some out. This sample has 70,000 or so clones, with approximately 81% found just once. This CDR3 has 16 amino acids. Germline CDR1 reads MDHEN; CDR2 reads SYDVKM. Between the trimmed V and J ends, which lost 7 bases and 4 bases, there was a span of 20 bases. Comments on this clone: Its target is not known.

V gene TRBV28 combines with J gene TRBJ1-3; tentatively, D is TRBD1 (5 bases). This TCR derives from an adult with an advanced solid tumor such as melanoma, head and neck, liver or kidney cancer. The input for sequencing was CD4+ or CD8+ T cells sorted from blood, taken in a trial of the OX40 agonist ivuxolimab. The CDR3 DNA reads as TGTGCCAGCAACCACGGGGACTCCCGTGCCGGAAACACCATATATTTT. This codes for CASNHGDSRAGNTIYF.